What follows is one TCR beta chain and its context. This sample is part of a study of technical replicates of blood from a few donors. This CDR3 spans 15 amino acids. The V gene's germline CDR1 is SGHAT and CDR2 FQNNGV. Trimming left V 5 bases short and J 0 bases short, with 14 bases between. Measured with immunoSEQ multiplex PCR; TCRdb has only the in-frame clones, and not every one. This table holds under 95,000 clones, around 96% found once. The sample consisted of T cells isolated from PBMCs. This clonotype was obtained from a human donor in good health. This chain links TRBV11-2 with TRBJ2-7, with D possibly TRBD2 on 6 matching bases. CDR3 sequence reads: CASSPYGGTSYEQYF. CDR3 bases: TGTGCCAGCAGCCCATACGGAGGGACCTCCTACGAGCAGTACTTC.